Presented here are 25 T cell receptor beta chains from one specimen sequenced in a study of T cell responses to AZD1222 COVID-19 vaccine (dated by TCRdb to about 2021). Library preparation employed the immunoSEQ multiplex PCR assay. Drawn from immuneACCESS, this table holds only the in-frame rearrangements with V and J called that TCRdb kept. Clones are partly lost; checked studies trace under half to an unresolved V gene and leave the rest unexplained. Counted in this sample were under 100,000 clones; approximately 90% of them appeared once. In total, the top ten clones hold roughly 6.8% of the sample. The sample's time point label, in plain terms: baseline before first vaccination. Read against the paper, the sample's treatment or condition label means: meningococcal conjugate vaccine given as trial control. Here the sequenced sample was peripheral blood, taken on day 0 of MenACWY control vaccination. These receptors were obtained from an adult in good health.

V usage is TRBV6-2 or TRBV6-3 and J usage is TRBJ1-5, with unresolved D. Per the germline V gene, CDR1 is MNHEY and CDR2 is SVGEGT. The CDR3 spans 12 residues. Trimming removed 3 bases from V and 6 bases from J, with 6 bases in between. The chain's CDR3 is CASSYIGQPQHF. In nucleotides, the CDR3 is TGTGCCAGCAGTTATATCGGTCAGCCCCAGCATTTT.

This clone was seen only once. The chain is built from TRBV30 and TRBJ1-2; 8 bases agree with TRBD1. V lost 3 bases and J lost 5; bases outside the gene matches: 5. The CDR3 runs 13 residues. Germline-derived CDR1 and CDR2 are GTSNPN and SVGIG (reference sequence). The CDR3 DNA reads TGTGCCTGGAGAGGACAGGGAAAGTATGGCTACACCTTC. This gives the protein CAWRGQGKYGYTF.

The chain is built from TRBV6-5 and TRBJ1-5; possible D gene TRBD1, 5 bases. The CDR3 is 13 amino acids. Germline V gene data show CDR1 as MNHEY and CDR2 as SVGAGI. V gave up 6 bases and J gave up 11 bases, with 17 bases separating them. The CDR3, as DNA: TGTGCCAGCAGCCGGGACGGTGTGCTGTCCCAGCATTTT. Protein sequence: CASSRDGVLSQHF.

The V gene is TRBV6-2 or TRBV6-3, the J gene TRBJ1-1; D may be TRBD1 (6 bases). The CDR3 runs 15 residues. V lost 5 bases to trimming and J lost 6 bases, with 19 bases between them. CDR1 is MNHEY, CDR2 SVGEGT, per germline. The CDR3: CASSRTATVNPEAFF. CDR3 DNA sequence: TGTGCCAGCAGTCGGACAGCGACCGTGAATCCTGAAGCTTTCTTT.

The chain employs TRBV10-2 and TRBJ2-3, with D tentatively TRBD2 (6 bases). CDR1 and CDR2 from the germline V gene are WSHSY and SAAADI. V was pared by 5 bases and J by 0 bases, with 12 bases between. The CDR3 totals 15 residues. CDR3 DNA: TGCGCCAGCAGTTCCGGGACTGCTAGCACAGATACGCAGTATTTT. It codes for CASSSGTASTDTQYF.

This clone was picked up one time. The chain joins TRBV5-4 to TRBJ1-1; D ambiguous. This CDR3 contains 12 residues. V was clipped by 2 bases and J by 3 bases, with 5 bases between them. The germline V gene encodes CDR1 SGHNT and CDR2 YYREEE (reference sequence). The CDR3 region has the DNA TGTGCCAGCAGCTTTTTGGACACTGAAGCTTTCTTT. Translation gives CASSFLDTEAFF. Full variable domain (rest looked up from reference TRBV5-4 and TRBJ1-1): ETGVTQSPTHLIKTRGQQVTLRCSSQSGHNTVSWYQQALGQGPQFIFQYYREEENGRGNFPPRFSGLQFPNYSSELNVNALELDDSALYLCASSFLDTEAFFGQGTRLTVV.

The chain links TRBV9 to TRBJ2-3; a possible D gene is TRBD2 (6 bases). Germline CDR1 reads SGDLS; CDR2 reads YYNGEE. CDR3 length equals 14 residues. V lost 0 bases and J 6 bases, leaving 11 bases between the germline ends. The CDR3 reads CASSVEAGLDTQYF. The CDR3 coding sequence is TGTGCCAGCAGCGTAGAGGCGGGGTTGGATACGCAGTATTTT.

Concerning this clone: This sample includes further DNA sequences coding for the same CDR3. This chain connects TRBV2 to TRBJ1-3; a possible D gene is TRBD1 (6 bases). The CDR3 spans 15 residues. CDR1 and CDR2 from the germline V gene are SNHLY and FYNNEI. Between the trimmed V and J ends, which lost 4 bases and 0 bases, there was a span of 10 bases. Written as DNA, the CDR3 is TGTGCCAGCAGTGGCACAGGGTCCTCTGGAAACACCATATATTTT. Translating it yields CASSGTGSSGNTIYF. Full variable domain (missing parts from reference TRBV2 and TRBJ1-3): EPEVTQTPSHQVTQMGQEVILRCVPISNHLYFYWYRQILGQKVEFLVSFYNNEISEKSEIFDDQFSVERPDGSNFTLKIRSTKLEDSAMYFCASSGTGSSGNTIYFGEGSWLTVV.

The chain recombines TRBV5-8 with TRBJ2-1; TRBD2 matches at 8 bases. This CDR3 spans 15 amino acids. Germline V lookup: CDR1 SGHTS, CDR2 YDEGEE. The V gene end was trimmed by 2 bases and the J gene end by 4 bases; junction bases not matched to a gene: 5. This CDR3 is CASSFTRGEYNEQFF. The CDR3 DNA sequence: TGTGCCAGCAGCTTTACGCGGGGGGAGTACAATGAGCAGTTCTTC.

The rearrangement uses TRBV6-2 or TRBV6-3 and TRBJ2-6; perhaps TRBD1 as D (6 bases). Germline V gene data show CDR1 as MNHEY and CDR2 as SVGEGT. The CDR3 runs to 18 residues. The V gene lost 2 bases and the J gene lost 0 bases, with 14 bases spanning the gap. The CDR3 protein is CASSYVNYRVSGANVLTF. Here the CDR3 DNA reads TGTGCCAGCAGTTACGTGAACTACAGGGTCTCTGGGGCCAACGTCCTGACTTTC.

This clone was seen once. This sequence joins TRBV2 and TRBJ2-7; 7 nucleotides line up with TRBD1. This CDR3 comprises 15 residues. V was clipped by 6 bases and J by 0 bases; unmatched bases: 8. Germline V lookup: CDR1 SNHLY, CDR2 FYNNEI. The DNA for the CDR3 is TGTGCCAGCAGGCTCGACAGGGCTTACTCCTACGAGCAGTACTTC. Translating it yields CASRLDRAYSYEQYF.

The chain has TRBV5-1 and TRBJ2-2, with D perhaps TRBD2 (6 bases). The CDR3 spans 17 residues. V lost 4 bases, J lost 7 bases, and 23 bases lay in between. The germline V gene has CDR1 SGHRS and CDR2 YFSETQ. Here the CDR3 DNA reads TGCGCCAGCAGCCATACGCGGGACTTACCCCCCAACGGGGAGCTGTTTTTT. Its protein product is CASSHTRDLPPNGELFF.

This clone has only a few counts. The rearrangement uses TRBV5-5 and TRBJ1-2; D may be TRBD1 (6 bases). CDR1 and CDR2 from the germline V gene are SGHKS and YYEKEE (reference sequence). V dropped 2 bases and J dropped 2 bases, with 13 bases sitting between them. The CDR3 spans 15 residues. The CDR3 loop is CASSFTGAENYGYTF. For the CDR3, the DNA is TGTGCCAGCAGCTTTACGGGGGCGGAGAACTATGGCTACACCTTC. The entire variable domain, with the rest obtained from reference TRBV5-5 and TRBJ1-2, is as follows: DAGVTQSPTHLIKTRGQQVTLRCSPISGHKSVSWYQQVLGQGPQFIFQYYEKEERGRGNFPDRFSARQFPNYSSELNVNALLLGDSALYLCASSFTGAENYGYTFGSGTRLTVV.

This chain joins TRBV2 and TRBJ1-3; a possible D gene is TRBD1 (5 bases). Per the germline V gene, CDR1 is SNHLY and CDR2 is FYNNEI. Trimming removed 7 bases from V and 0 bases from J, with 10 bases in between. This CDR3 spans 14 amino acids. In DNA form, the CDR3 reads TGTGCCAGCACCGAGGGGAGCTCTGGAAACACCATATATTTT. The encoded protein is CASTEGSSGNTIYF.

The chain has TRBV19 and TRBJ1-2; D possibly corresponds to TRBD1 (5 bases). This CDR3 has 15 residues. Germline values: CDR1 LNHDA, CDR2 SQIVND (reference sequence). V was shortened by 3 bases and J by 5 bases, with 16 bases between the two germline ends. This CDR3 reads CASSMGPGTAYGYTF. The CDR3 DNA reads as TGTGCCAGTAGTATGGGACCCGGGACTGCATATGGCTACACCTTC.

The chain has TRBV7-2 and TRBJ1-1, with 10 bases that match TRBD1. The V and J ends lost 0 bases and 7 bases, in that order; junction bases with no gene match: 8. Germline loops: CDR1 SGHTA, CDR2 FQGNSA. The CDR3 runs to 16 residues. Here the CDR3 reads CASSLAGTGATREAFF. In nucleotides, the CDR3 is TGTGCCAGCAGCTTAGCCGGGACAGGGGCTACTCGTGAAGCTTTCTTT.

The CDR3 DNA reads as TGTGCCAGCAGCTCCTGGACAGGCGGTCCGGAGCAGCCCCAGCATTTT. Residues: CASSSWTGGPEQPQHF. V and J are TRBV7-8 and TRBJ1-5; 7 nucleotides line up with TRBD1. The germline V gene encodes CDR1 SGHVS and CDR2 FQNEAQ. The CDR3 has 16 amino acids. V was pared by 4 bases and J by 7 bases, with 13 bases of the junction left unmatched.

The chain is built from TRBV6-1 and TRBJ2-7; D gene ambiguous. Trimming shortened V by 3 bases and J by 5 bases, and 11 bases separated the two germline ends. Germline V lookup: CDR1 MNHNS, CDR2 SASEGT. The CDR3 length is 13 residues. CDR3 DNA: TGTGCCAGCAGTGAGTCCCTAGTTAACGAGCAGTACTTC. Translating gives CASSESLVNEQYF.

The V call is TRBV6-2 or TRBV6-3, the J call TRBJ2-2; D is perhaps TRBD1 or TRBD2 (6 bases each). Germline CDR1 and CDR2: MNHEY and SVGEGT. The CDR3 sequence is 15 residues long. Between the trimmed V and J ends, which lost 4 bases and 4 bases, there was a span of 13 bases. CDR3 sequence: CASSSQGGSTGELFF. CDR3 nucleotides: TGTGCCAGCAGTTCACAGGGAGGTAGCACCGGGGAGCTGTTTTTT.

The chain recombines TRBV11-2 with TRBJ2-5; 12 positions match TRBD2. J was trimmed by 4 bases and V by 3 bases; bases with no gene match: 6. The CDR3 length is 16 residues. Germline assignment: CDR1 SGHAT and CDR2 FQNNGV. CDR3: CASSLRTSGTRETQYF. The CDR3 DNA reads as TGTGCCAGCAGCTTGAGGACTAGCGGGACCCGAGAGACCCAGTACTTC.

The chain carries TRBV4-3 and TRBJ2-2; TRBD2 matches at 8 bases. Per the germline V gene, CDR1 is LGHNA and CDR2 is YSLEER. The CDR3 covers 18 residues. With V trimmed by 4 bases and J by 0 bases, 10 bases remained unmatched. The CDR3 DNA reads as TGCGCCAGCAGCCCCAAGGGTAGCGGGGCGTCGAACACCGGGGAGCTGTTTTTT. Translating it yields CASSPKGSGASNTGELFF.

This clone was seen just once. V usage is TRBV6-5 and J usage is TRBJ1-2; D is ambiguous. The CDR3 is 15 residues long. Trimming removed 0 bases from V and 5 bases from J, with 13 bases in between. CDR1 and CDR2 from the germline V gene are MNHEY and SVGAGI. The CDR3 loop is CASSYSRLTPYGYTF. CDR3 DNA: TGTGCCAGCAGTTACTCGAGGTTGACGCCGTATGGCTACACCTTC.

This clone is a singleton in its sample. The genes are TRBV5-5 and TRBJ2-3; 7 bases agree with TRBD1. Trimming took 4 bases from V and 2 from J; bases not matched to a gene: 4. The CDR3 consists of 14 residues. Per the germline V gene, CDR1 is SGHKS and CDR2 is YYEKEE (reference sequence). The chain's CDR3 is CASSRDSPTDTQYF. The CDR3 DNA sequence: TGTGCCAGCAGCCGGGACAGCCCCACAGATACGCAGTATTTT.

This chain uses TRBV10-3 with TRBJ1-2, with TRBD1 identical over 8 bases. Germline values: CDR1 ENHRY, CDR2 SYGVKD. CDR3 length equals 13 residues. Germline trimming cut 6 bases from V and 3 bases from J; bases unmatched to any gene: 3. The CDR3 sequence: CAIREQGDYGYTF. The CDR3 DNA is TGTGCCATCAGGGAACAGGGGGACTATGGCTACACCTTC.

The chain carries TRBV29-1 and TRBJ1-1; D may be TRBD1 (6 bases). The CDR3 has 13 residues. In germline, CDR1 is SQVTM, CDR2 ANQGSEA. The ends were cut back, 0 bases at V and 5 bases at J, with 10 bases in the middle. CDR3 DNA sequence: TGCAGCGTTGAAGAGGGGGCGCAGACTGAAGCTTTCTTT. It codes for CSVEEGAQTEAFF.